This TCR beta chain was identified during a study of cytomegalovirus exposure and HLA in healthy donors. Whole-study findings and limits: In vitro, a few CMV-associated chains proved specific for CMV antigens. The authors listed around 150 TCR beta chains as cytomegalovirus-associated. Despite most TCR sequences being rare, some public TCRs occurred in many donors.

This clone was counted a few times. Its antigen is unknown. The germline CDR1 and CDR2 sequences are SGHAT and FQNNGV. After removal of 5 bases from V and 6 bases from J, the junction contained 5 bases not matched to a gene. This CDR3 contains 14 residues. Some clones are missing from TCRdb's copy, which holds only in-frame ones; the method was immunoSEQ multiplex PCR. The sample consists of about 150,000 clones, approximately 91% of them appearing once. The specimen was PBMCs. This receptor was taken from a man in his late teens or twenties in good health and CMV-seronegative. This rearrangement joins TRBV11-2 to TRBJ2-2; 8 bases are a match to TRBD2. CDR3 in amino acids: CASSKGLGAGELFF. The DNA of the CDR3 is TGTGCCAGCAGCAAGGGACTAGGCGCCGGGGAGCTGTTTTTT.